The T cell receptor beta chain described here comes from a study of patients and donors after allogeneic stem cell transplantation. Trimming stripped 6 bases from V and 2 bases from J, with 16 bases between. This CDR3 contains 14 residues. CDR1 DFQATT and CDR2 SNEGSKA come from the germline V gene (reference sequence). Using its own MiXCR run on the RT-PCR reads, TCRdb lists one record per CDR3 protein. The sample carries about a million distinct CDR3 sequences, approximately 19% recorded once. The specimen sequenced was blood, either unsorted or a sorted T cell fraction (not recorded which). The V gene is TRBV20-1, the J gene TRBJ2-5, with D possibly matching TRBD2 (5 bases). The origin of this receptor is a human donor who was either an allogeneic HSCT recipient or a stem cell or donor lymphocyte infusion donor (not recorded which). It is not recorded whose cells these are; they may come from a transplant donor. The CDR3 reads CSAPDGLVQETQYF. The DNA for the CDR3 is TGCAGTGCGCCGGACGGACTTGTACAAGAGACCCAGTACTTC.